This T cell receptor beta chain was found in a study of control samples from healthy donors and cancer patients. CDR3 size: 12 residues. V lost 1 base and J 4 bases, leaving 2 bases between the germline ends. Clones were sequenced by immunoSEQ multiplex PCR, and TCRdb holds only the in-frame ones, with some missing. This table holds 170,000 or so clones, around 94% found once. This clone was detected only once. The sample comprised blood. The sequence was obtained from a man aged 25-40 years in good health. The V gene is TRBV12-3 or TRBV12-4, the J gene TRBJ2-1; D remains ambiguous. The CDR3 loop is CASSLGYNEQFF. The CDR3 DNA reads as TGTGCCAGCAGTTTAGGGTACAATGAGCAGTTCTTC.